Listed below are T cell receptor beta chains from one sample, sequenced in a study of blood T cells in healthy people across ages. One entry per CDR3 protein results from TCRdb running MiXCR on the 5' RACE reads. The sample includes about 570,000 distinct CDR3 sequences, approximately 25% of them seen just once. Material for sequencing was blood. The receptor source for this set is a woman aged 70 to 79 in good health. The CDR3 runs from the conserved cysteine through the conserved F or W. Each record gives: CDR3 length, clone size, D gene, J gene, V gene, CDR3 DNA, CDR3 protein. A D gene is named only where the DNA matches it firmly. Rows may omit the clone size; those that give it use once, few, many or a size class.

16 few NA TRBJ2-1 TRBV24-1 TGTGCCACCAGTGATACGCAGGGTCGCTACTACAATGAGCAGTTCTTC CATSDTQGRYYNEQFF
14 NA TRBD1 TRBJ1-4 TRBV20-1 TGCAGTGCTAGAGACCGACAGGGAAAGGGAAAACTGTTTTTT CSARDRQGKGKLFF
15 few NA TRBJ2-6 TRBV9 TGTGCCAGCAGCGTAGGCAACTCTGGGGCCAACGTCCTGACTTTC CASSVGNSGANVLTF
16 NA TRBD2 TRBJ2-1 TRBV24-1 TGTGCCACCAGTGATTTGGGAGCGGGGGGGTACAATGAGCAGTTCTTC CATSDLGAGGYNEQFF
13 NA TRBD1 TRBJ1-5 TRBV12-3/TRBV12-4 TGTGCCAGCAGAGACAGGGGATCAGGGCCCCAGCATTTT CASRDRGSGPQHF
14 NA NA TRBJ2-5 TRBV29-1 TGCAGCGTTGCGGGGGTGGAGGGAAAAGAGACCCAGTACTTC CSVAGVEGKETQYF
13 NA NA TRBJ2-7 TRBV27 TGTGCCAGCACTTCGTCAGGCGACTACGAGCAGTACTTC CASTSSGDYEQYF
12 few NA TRBJ2-3 TRBV7-2 TGTGCCAGCAGCTTAAGGTCAGATACGCAGTATTTT CASSLRSDTQYF
13 NA NA TRBJ1-2 TRBV29-1 TGCAGCGTTGAAGTTAACAGGGAGAGAGGCTACACCTTC CSVEVNRERGYTF
15 NA NA TRBJ1-1 TRBV28 TGTGCCAGCAGTTTATGGAGGGGCATGAACACTGAAGCTTTCTTT CASSLWRGMNTEAFF
12 NA TRBD2 TRBJ2-1 TRBV20-1 TGCAGTGCTAGGGGGGGGTACGATGAGCAGTTCTTC CSARGGYDEQFF
15 NA TRBD1 TRBJ2-7 TRBV20-1 TGCAGTGCGATCAATCCGACAGGGCACTCCTACGAGCAGTACTTC CSAINPTGHSYEQYF
14 NA NA TRBJ1-1 TRBV12-3/TRBV12-4 TGTGCCAGCAGTTTGCAGGGGACCCACACTGAAGCTTTCTTT CASSLQGTHTEAFF
15 many TRBD1 TRBJ1-1 TRBV4-3 TGCGCCAGCAGCCAGGGGATCTCGACAGGGGCTGAAGCTTTCTTT CASSQGISTGAEAFF
14 NA TRBD2 TRBJ2-1 TRBV20-1 TGCAGTGCTCTACTAGCGGGGGGATACAATGAGCAGTTCTTC CSALLAGGYNEQFF
11 few NA TRBJ2-5 TRBV20-1 TGCAGTGCTAGGTTGCGAGAGACCCAGTACTTC CSARLRETQYF
12 NA NA TRBJ1-2 TRBV7-9 TGTGCCAGCAGCTTACTAACAGATGGCTACACCTTC CASSLLTDGYTF
15 NA NA TRBJ1-6 TRBV20-1 TGCAGTGCTAGATCCGGGGCGCGGGCTAATTCACCCCTCCACTTT CSARSGARANSPLHF
17 few TRBD2 TRBJ2-5 TRBV28 TGTGCCAGCAGTTTGGGACTAGCGGGGGGGGAAGAAGAGACCCAGTACTTC CASSLGLAGGEEETQYF
14 few NA TRBJ1-4 TRBV29-1 TGCAGCGTTGAAGCGCTGGGGACACGGGAAAAACTGTTTTTT CSVEALGTREKLFF
13 few NA TRBJ1-1 TRBV29-1 TGCAGCGTTGAAGTGATGAGGGGGACTGAAGCTTTCTTT CSVEVMRGTEAFF
14 few NA TRBJ2-3 TRBV5-1 TGCGCCAGCAGCTTTCCAGGAAACACAGATACGCAGTATTTT CASSFPGNTDTQYF
13 few NA TRBJ2-4 TRBV10-3 TGTGCCATCAGTGAGGGCAGCTTTGACATTCAGTACTTC CAISEGSFDIQYF
15 NA NA TRBJ2-7 TRBV3-1 TGTGCCAGCAGCCAAGATGGAACCGAAAGGGACGAGCAGTACTTC CASSQDGTERDEQYF
16 NA NA TRBJ2-5 TRBV27 TGTGCCAGCAGTTTATCGGCGGCTAGGCCACAAGTGGGCCAGTACTTC CASSLSAARPQVGQYF
15 few TRBD1 TRBJ2-7 TRBV5-1 TGCGCCAGCAGCTTTCTTGGGACAGGGGAATACGAGCAGTACTTC CASSFLGTGEYEQYF
14 few TRBD1 TRBJ2-3 TRBV6-6 TGTGCTAGCAGTCTATGGACAGGGGGGGATACGCAGTATTTT CASSLWTGGDTQYF
14 many NA TRBJ2-3 TRBV4-1 TGTGCCAGCAGCCAAGATAGTGGCACAGATACGCAGTATTTT CASSQDSGTDTQYF
15 NA TRBD2 TRBJ2-5 TRBV9 TGTGCCAGCAGCCTCTCGGGGACTAGCTTAGAGACCCAGTACTTC CASSLSGTSLETQYF
19 NA TRBD2 TRBJ2-1 TRBV7-2 TGTGCCAGCAGCGCCACGGGACTAGCGGATCCCTCCTCCTACAATGAGCAGTTCTTC CASSATGLADPSSYNEQFF
14 few NA TRBJ2-5 TRBV6-2/TRBV6-3 TGTGCCAGCAATCCAACAGGGTACCAAGAGACCCAGTACTTC CASNPTGYQETQYF
16 few NA TRBJ1-1 TRBV27 TGTGCCAGCACCCCGTGGGGCAGGGGACAGAACACTGAAGCTTTCTTT CASTPWGRGQNTEAFF
15 NA NA TRBJ2-1 TRBV29-1 TGCAGCGTTGAAGATCGGAGGGGATCCTACAATGAGCAGTTCTTC CSVEDRRGSYNEQFF
13 NA TRBD1 TRBJ1-2 TRBV7-8 TGTGCCAGCAGCCTAGGGGGACAGTATGGCTACACCTTC CASSLGGQYGYTF
17 NA NA TRBJ2-6 TRBV7-2 TGTGCCAGCAGCTTAGGGGCATGGAGTAGTGGGGCCAACGTCCTGACTTTC CASSLGAWSSGANVLTF
17 few TRBD1 TRBJ2-2 TRBV9 TGTGCCAGCAGCGTAGGAGGGGGAGACAGGGTTACCGGGGAGCTGTTTTTT CASSVGGGDRVTGELFF
15 NA NA TRBJ1-1 TRBV5-1 TGCGCCAGCAGCTCTTTAGTCTCGATGAACACTGAAGCTTTCTTT CASSSLVSMNTEAFF
13 NA NA TRBJ2-7 TRBV20-1 TGCAGTGCGAGCCCTGGGGGGACCTACGAGCAGTACTTC CSASPGGTYEQYF
12 few NA TRBJ1-4 TRBV5-1 TGCGCCAGCAGCCTCCCGGGAGAAAAACTGTTTTTT CASSLPGEKLFF
14 once NA TRBJ2-7 TRBV11-1 TGTGTCAGCAGCCCACATGCGAGCTCCTACGAGCAGTACTTC CVSSPHASSYEQYF
14 NA TRBD2 TRBJ2-3 TRBV2 TGTGCCAGCAGTGCAGGACTAGGTATAGATGCGCAGTATTTT CASSAGLGIDAQYF
15 few NA TRBJ2-7 TRBV12-3/TRBV12-4 TGTGCCAGCAGTTTCGGGATCCGGGCCCTCAATGGGCAGTACTTC CASSFGIRALNGQYF
15 NA TRBD2 TRBJ2-5 TRBV7-9 TGTGCCAGCACCCCCCGGGGGGGTTCGCAAGAGACCCAGTACTTC CASTPRGGSQETQYF
14 few TRBD1 TRBJ1-4 TRBV4-3 TGCGCCAGCAGCCAGAGACAGGGGCCGGAAAAACTGTTTTTT CASSQRQGPEKLFF
16 few TRBD1 TRBJ1-6 TRBV5-1 TGCGCCAGCAGCTTGGGTCTCGGACAGGGGGTCGGACCCCTCCACTTT CASSLGLGQGVGPLHF